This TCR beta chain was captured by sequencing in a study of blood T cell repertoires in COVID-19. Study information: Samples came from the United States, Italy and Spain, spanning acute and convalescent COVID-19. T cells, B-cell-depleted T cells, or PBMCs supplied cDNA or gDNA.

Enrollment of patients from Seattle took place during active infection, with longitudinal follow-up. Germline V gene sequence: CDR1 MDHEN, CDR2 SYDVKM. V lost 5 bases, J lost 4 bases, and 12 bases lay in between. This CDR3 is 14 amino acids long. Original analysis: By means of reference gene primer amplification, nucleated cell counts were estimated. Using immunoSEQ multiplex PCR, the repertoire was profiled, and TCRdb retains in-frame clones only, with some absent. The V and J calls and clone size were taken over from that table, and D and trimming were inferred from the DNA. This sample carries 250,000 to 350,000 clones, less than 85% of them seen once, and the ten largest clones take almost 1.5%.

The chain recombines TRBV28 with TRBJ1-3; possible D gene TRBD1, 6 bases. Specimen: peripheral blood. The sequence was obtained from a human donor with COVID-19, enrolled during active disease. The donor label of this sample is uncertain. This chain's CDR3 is CASSLHREGNTIYF. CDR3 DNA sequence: TGTGCCAGCAGTCTTCACAGGGAAGGAAACACCATATATTTT.